This entry lists 28 T cell receptor beta chains sequenced from one sample in a study of persistence of HIV-infected CD4 T cells. Overlapping HIV-1 Gag 15-mer peptides at around 0.91 ug per peptide per mL were used. CD40L/CD69 double-negative CD45RO-high memory CD4+ T cells were collected. The immunoSEQ assay was version 4, run in survey mode. Clones were sequenced by immunoSEQ multiplex PCR, and TCRdb holds only the in-frame ones, with some missing. The sample records about 64,000 clones, approximately 75% being singletons. These TCRs are of unknown antigen specificity. The sample in question was CD4+ T cells sorted from PBMCs after roughly 18-hour stimulation, obtained from a patient who received antiretroviral therapy. The receptors shown here come from an adult man with HIV who was CMV-seropositive.

The table lists this clone with a count of one. The chain joins TRBV5-1 to TRBJ1-2; 7 bases agree with TRBD1. V shed 2 bases and J 4 bases; nucleotides not matched to a gene: 2. The CDR3 is made up of 13 amino acids. Germline V gene lookup returns CDR1 SGHRS and CDR2 YFSETQ. The DNA for the CDR3 is TGCGCCAGCAGCTTACGGGACAGCTATGGCTACACCTTC. It specifies CASSLRDSYGYTF.

As regards this clone: Other nucleotide sequences in the sample specify the same CDR3. The chain employs TRBV18 and TRBJ1-3; the D gene is possibly TRBD1 (5 bases). Looked up from germline, CDR1 is KGHSH and CDR2 is LQKENI. V lost 1 base, J lost 2 bases, and 6 bases lay in between. The CDR3 contains 14 residues. The DNA of the CDR3 is TGTGCCAGCTCACCACAGGGGACTGGAAACACCATATATTTT. This encodes CASSPQGTGNTIYF. Variable domain in full (rest from reference TRBV18 and TRBJ1-3): NAGVMQNPRHLVRRRGQEARLRCSPMKGHSHVYWYRQLPEEGLKFMVYLQKENIIDESGMPKERFSAEFPKEGPSILRIQQVVRGDSAAYFCASSPQGTGNTIYFGEGSWLTVV.

The table lists this clone with a count of one. This chain connects TRBV6-5 to TRBJ2-7; D ambiguous. Germline V gene sequence: CDR1 MNHEY, CDR2 SVGAGI. V gave up 7 bases and J gave up 3 bases, with 13 bases separating them. This CDR3 has 13 residues. The CDR3 DNA follows: TGTGCCAGCAAAGAAGGGTATCTCTACGAGCAGTACTTC. Residues: CASKEGYLYEQYF.

The CDR3 DNA reads TGTGCCAGCAGTTTTAGCCGGGACAGTTACGAGCAGTACTTC. Translation gives CASSFSRDSYEQYF. The chain couples TRBV27 to TRBJ2-7, with TRBD1 identical over 7 bases. V lost 3 bases and J lost 4; bases outside the gene matches: 6. Germline CDR1 reads MNHEY; CDR2 reads SMNVEV (reference sequence). This CDR3 region has 14 residues.

V usage is TRBV12-3 or TRBV12-4 and J usage is TRBJ1-1; D is undetermined. CDR3 length: 12 residues. The V and J ends lost 4 bases and 4 bases respectively, with 7 bases between them. The CDR3 protein is CASSSRTTEAFF. In nucleotides, the CDR3 is TGTGCCAGCAGTTCAAGGACCACTGAAGCTTTCTTT.

The chain has TRBV6-5 and TRBJ2-7; perhaps TRBD2 as D (6 bases). Trimming took off 6 bases at V and 8 bases at J, with 11 bases between the two ends. The germline gives CDR1 MNHEY, CDR2 SVGAGI. The CDR3 has 11 residues. The CDR3 here is CASRSGSKQYF. The CDR3 DNA reads as TGTGCCAGCAGGTCCGGGAGCAAGCAGTACTTC.

This clone appeared a single time. The chain recombines TRBV6-4 with TRBJ2-3; 7 bases match TRBD1. CDR1 and CDR2 (germline): MRHNA, SNTAGT. The trim removed 4 bases at V and 2 bases at J, leaving 6 bases unmatched. This CDR3 contains 15 residues. CDR3 nucleotide sequence: TGTGCCAGCAGTGTCCGACAGGGTTCCACAGATACGCAGTATTTT. Amino acids: CASSVRQGSTDTQYF.

In DNA, the CDR3 is TGCGCCAGCAGCCAAGAAGGGGGCGGGGGGAGCGCAGATACGCAGTATTTT. It codes for CASSQEGGGGSADTQYF. The V call is TRBV4-1, the J call TRBJ2-3, with D possibly being TRBD2 (8 bases). CDR1 is MGHRA, CDR2 YSYEKL, per germline. Deletions cut 0 bases from V and 4 bases from J, with 17 bases between. The CDR3 sequence is 17 residues long.

J is TRBJ1-4 and V is TRBV7-6, with unresolved D. The germline CDR1 and CDR2 sequences are SGHVS and FNYEAQ. Deletions cut 5 bases from V and 11 bases from J, with 18 bases between. The CDR3 spans 14 residues. CDR3 region: CASSPGRNGRKLFF. The CDR3 coding sequence is TGTGCCAGCAGCCCCGGCCGTAATGGGAGGAAACTGTTTTTT.

This chain joins TRBV6-5 and TRBJ1-2; 7 positions agree with TRBD1. Germline trimming cut 5 bases from V and 0 bases from J; bases unmatched to any gene: 6. In germline, CDR1 is MNHEY, CDR2 SVGAGI. The CDR3 extends over 15 amino acids. This CDR3 reads CASSSRDRANYGYTF. The CDR3 DNA reads as TGTGCCAGCAGTAGCCGGGACAGAGCTAACTATGGCTACACCTTC.

The chain employs TRBV19 and TRBJ2-7, with D unresolved. Germline loops: CDR1 LNHDA, CDR2 SQIVND (reference sequence). This CDR3 region has 15 residues. V was clipped by 4 bases and J by 3 bases, with 16 bases between them. CDR3 region: CASSTQPITIYEQYF. CDR3 coding DNA: TGTGCCAGTAGTACGCAGCCCATTACGATCTACGAGCAGTACTTC.

The rearrangement uses TRBV7-2 and TRBJ2-7; D might be TRBD1 (6 bases). This CDR3 contains 15 residues. V shed 3 bases and J shed 3 bases, with 15 bases lying between them. The V gene's germline CDR1 is SGHTA and CDR2 FQGNSA. CDR3 sequence reads: CASSLPSTGYYEQYF. The CDR3 DNA is TGTGCCAGCAGCTTGCCCTCCACAGGGTACTACGAGCAGTACTTC.

This chain links TRBV7-3 with TRBJ1-1; D unresolved. The CDR3 is 14 residues long. The V gene lost 5 bases and the J gene lost 7 bases, with 17 bases spanning the gap. Germline CDR1 is SGHTA and CDR2 is FQGTGA. The CDR3 coding sequence is TGTGCCAGCAGCCCCGGACTCCGGACGGGTGAAGCTTTCTTT. Translation gives CASSPGLRTGEAFF.

This sequence joins TRBV19 and TRBJ2-3, with 8 positions matching TRBD1. V lost 5 bases to trimming and J lost 6 bases; unmatched junction nucleotides: 4. Per germline, CDR1 LNHDA and CDR2 SQIVND (reference sequence). This CDR3 has 13 amino acids. CDR3 sequence reads: CASSLRDRDTQYF. The CDR3 DNA is TGTGCCAGTAGTCTCCGGGACAGGGATACGCAGTATTTT.

This clone was seen only a few times. V is TRBV27 and J is TRBJ1-5; D remains ambiguous. Per the germline V gene, CDR1 is MNHEY and CDR2 is SMNVEV (reference sequence). The length of the CDR3 is 15 residues. Deletions cut 6 bases from V and 0 bases from J, with 12 bases between. The CDR3 here is CASRSGDHSNQPQHF. The CDR3 coding sequence is TGTGCCAGCAGGTCGGGAGACCATAGCAATCAGCCCCAGCATTTT.

CDR3 sequence reads: CASSPGTGGGYGYTF. The CDR3 DNA follows: TGTGCCAGCAGTCCTGGGACAGGGGGCGGCTATGGCTACACCTTC. The V gene is TRBV6-5, the J gene TRBJ1-2, with TRBD1 identical over 12 bases. Germline CDR1 is MNHEY and CDR2 is SVGAGI. V was pared by 5 bases and J by 4 bases, with 5 bases of the junction left unmatched. The length of the CDR3 is 15 residues.

In this sample, this clone turned up a few times. This chain links TRBV24-1 with TRBJ2-6, with a tentative D call TRBD2 (6 bases). The CDR3 consists of 17 residues. V was cut by 4 bases and J by 0 bases, with 12 bases left in between. Germline-derived CDR1 and CDR2 are KGHDR and SFDVKD. In DNA form, the CDR3 reads TGTGCCACCAGTGACCCCTCGGGGGTCTCTGGGGCCAACGTCCTGACTTTC. As protein: CATSDPSGVSGANVLTF.

The V call is TRBV10-3, the J call TRBJ2-2; 8 bases align to TRBD1. V was pared by 0 bases and J by 0 bases, with 6 bases of the junction left unmatched. The CDR3 is 18 amino acids. Germline V gives CDR1 ENHRY, CDR2 SYGVKD. CDR3 sequence (DNA): TGTGCCATCAGTGAGTCGACAGGGGACACCTCGAACACCGGGGAGCTGTTTTTT. It codes for CAISESTGDTSNTGELFF.

The rearrangement links TRBV4-1 to TRBJ2-6; no firm D call. The CDR3 contains 14 residues. Germline CDR1 and CDR2: MGHRA and YSYEKL. V shed 6 bases and J shed 0 bases, with 6 bases lying between them. This CDR3 is CASSHSSGANVLTF. The CDR3 nucleotides read TGCGCCAGCAGTCACAGCTCTGGGGCCAACGTCCTGACTTTC.

This chain uses TRBV5-5 with TRBJ1-1; D is unresolved. The V end lost 0 bases, the J end lost 2 bases, and 5 bases lay between the germline ends. Germline V CDR1 and CDR2: SGHKS, YYEKEE (reference sequence). The CDR3 runs to 13 residues. The CDR3 bases are TGTGCCAGCAGCTTGGTCCCAAACACTGAAGCTTTCTTT. Protein product: CASSLVPNTEAFF. The entire variable domain, with the rest obtained from reference TRBV5-5 and TRBJ1-1, is as follows: DAGVTQSPTHLIKTRGQQVTLRCSPISGHKSVSWYQQVLGQGPQFIFQYYEKEERGRGNFPDRFSARQFPNYSSELNVNALLLGDSALYLCASSLVPNTEAFFGQGTRLTVV.

This chain links TRBV5-8 with TRBJ1-2; the D is unclear. Germline V gene lookup returns CDR1 SGHTS and CDR2 YDEGEE. Deletions cut 1 base from V and 2 bases from J, with 6 bases between. The CDR3 runs 13 residues. CDR3 in amino acids: CASSLYSNYGYTF. CDR3 nucleotide sequence: TGTGCCAGCAGCTTGTACTCCAACTATGGCTACACCTTC. The complete variable domain, with remaining parts taken from reference TRBV5-8 and TRBJ1-2, reads EAGVTQSPTHLIKTRGQQATLRCSPISGHTSVYWYQQALGLGLQFLLWYDEGEERNRGNFPPRFSGRQFPNYSSELNVNALELEDSALYLCASSLYSNYGYTFGSGTRLTVV.

The CDR3 region has the DNA TGTGCCAGCAGGGGCAGCACCGGGGAGCTGTTTTTT. It is translated as CASRGSTGELFF. This chain links TRBV7-9 with TRBJ2-2; D gene ambiguous. Trimming left V 6 bases short and J 4 bases short, with 6 bases between. Germline CDR1 and CDR2: SEHNR and FQNEAQ (reference sequence). The CDR3 is 12 residues long.

The gene calls are TRBV18 and TRBJ2-2, with TRBD1 matching 7 bases. With V trimmed by 6 bases and J by 6 bases, 13 bases remained unmatched. Germline values: CDR1 KGHSH, CDR2 LQKENI. The CDR3 extends over 16 amino acids. CDR3 loop: CASSEQETGSAGELFF. Here the CDR3 DNA reads TGTGCCAGCTCCGAGCAGGAGACAGGGTCGGCCGGGGAGCTGTTTTTT.

This clone was found a few times. Its ends do not fully match the called genes, so a read error is possible. V is TRBV2 and J is TRBJ1-1; no clear D gene. Germline values: CDR1 SNHLY, CDR2 FYNNEI. This CDR3 spans 11 amino acids. The CDR3 nucleotides read TGTGCCAGCAGTGAAGCTCCGTACCTCACTTTT. It encodes CASSEAPYLTF.

The V call is TRBV6-5, the J call TRBJ2-1; the match to TRBD2 covers 8 bases. The CDR3 is 15 residues long. CDR1 and CDR2 (germline): MNHEY, SVGAGI. J gave up 0 bases and V 6 bases, and 4 bases lay outside the gene matches. The CDR3 bases are TGTGCCAGCAGCCGAACTAGCGGCTCCTACAATGAGCAGTTCTTC. Amino acids: CASSRTSGSYNEQFF.

This clone showed up just a few times. CDR3 residues: CASSFQAGGNYGYTF. The CDR3, as DNA: TGTGCCAGCAGTTTTCAGGCGGGAGGTAACTATGGCTACACCTTC. V is TRBV28 and J is TRBJ1-2; D gene uncertain. V was cut by 3 bases and J by 1 base, with 12 bases left in between. Per germline, CDR1 MDHEN and CDR2 SYDVKM. The CDR3 totals 15 residues.

This clone was detected only a few times. The chain employs TRBV10-2 and TRBJ1-1; D uncertain. From germline, CDR1 is WSHSY and CDR2 SAAADI. The ends were cut back, 7 bases at V and 2 bases at J, with 11 bases in the middle. This CDR3 region has 13 residues. CDR3 amino acids: CASTPGRNTEAFF. The CDR3 bases are TGCGCCAGCACCCCCGGCAGAAACACTGAAGCTTTCTTT.

The chain recombines TRBV5-1 with TRBJ2-2; D is unresolved. V gave up 3 bases and J gave up 4 bases, with 13 bases separating them. The CDR3 has 15 residues. Germline V gene sequence: CDR1 SGHRS, CDR2 YFSETQ. The CDR3 DNA follows: TGCGCCAGCAGCTCAGAAACTGCGGCCACCGGGGAGCTGTTTTTT. This translates into CASSSETAATGELFF. Together with reference TRBV5-1 and TRBJ2-2, the CDR3 gives the full variable domain: KAGVTQTPRYLIKTRGQQVTLSCSPISGHRSVSWYQQTPGQGLQFLFEYFSETQRNKGNFPGRFSGRQFSNSRSEMNVSTLELGDSALYLCASSSETAATGELFFGEGSRLTVL.